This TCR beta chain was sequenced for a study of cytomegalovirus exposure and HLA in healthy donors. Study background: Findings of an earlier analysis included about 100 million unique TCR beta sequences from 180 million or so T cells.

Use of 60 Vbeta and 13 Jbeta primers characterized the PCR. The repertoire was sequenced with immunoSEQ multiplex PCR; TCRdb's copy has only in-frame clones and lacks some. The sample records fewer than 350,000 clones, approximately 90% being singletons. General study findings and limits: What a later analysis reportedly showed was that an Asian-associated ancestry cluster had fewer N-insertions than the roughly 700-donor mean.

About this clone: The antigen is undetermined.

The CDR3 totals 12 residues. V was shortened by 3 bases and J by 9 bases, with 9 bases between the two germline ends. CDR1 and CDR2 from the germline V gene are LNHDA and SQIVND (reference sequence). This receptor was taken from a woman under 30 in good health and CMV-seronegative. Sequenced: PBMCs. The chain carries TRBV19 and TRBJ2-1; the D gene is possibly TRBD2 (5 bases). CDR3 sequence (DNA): TGTGCCAGTAGTATTGGTGGGAGTGAGCAGTTCTTC. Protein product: CASSIGGSEQFF. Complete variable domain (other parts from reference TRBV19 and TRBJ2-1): DGGITQSPKYLFRKEGQNVTLSCEQNLNHDAMYWYRQDPGQGLRLIYYSQIVNDFQKGDIAEGYSVSREKKESFPLTVTSAQKNPTAFYLCASSIGGSEQFFGPGTRLTVL.